One and the same sample provided the 22 T cell receptor beta chains below, sequenced in a study of identical twins. TCRdb redid the calling of the 5' RACE reads with MiXCR, one entry per CDR3 protein. The data hold about 720,000 distinct CDR3 sequences, with over 8.5% observed a single time. This sample also belongs to another study, concerning yellow fever vaccine responses in identical twins.

Sequencing used PBMCs. These receptors all come from a young woman in good health.

This chain uses TRBV9 with TRBJ2-7; tentatively, D is TRBD1 or TRBD2 (5 bases each). There are 11 residues in the CDR3. CDR1 SGDLS and CDR2 YYNGEE come from the germline V gene. Trimming left V 7 bases short and J 6 bases short, with 11 bases between. This CDR3 reads CASGTSTEQYF. The CDR3 coding sequence is TGTGCCAGCGGGACGTCGACCGAGCAGTACTTC.

Ten or more counts support this clonotype. The chain is built from TRBV2 and TRBJ2-2; D is possibly TRBD1 (7 bases). CDR1 SNHLY and CDR2 FYNNEI come from the germline V gene. This CDR3 has 13 amino acids. Deletions cut 6 bases from V and 7 bases from J, with 12 bases between. The CDR3 coding sequence is TGTGCCAGCAGGGAGGGGGCTGGCGGGGAGCTGTTTTTT. This gives the protein CASREGAGGELFF. Supplemented by reference TRBV2 and TRBJ2-2, the full variable domain reads EPEVTQTPSHQVTQMGQEVILRCVPISNHLYFYWYRQILGQKVEFLVSFYNNEISEKSEIFDDQFSVERPDGSNFTLKIRSTKLEDSAMYFCASREGAGGELFFGEGSRLTVL.

This clonotype has more than one count but fewer than ten. The V call is TRBV11-2, the J call TRBJ1-5, with D perhaps TRBD1 (6 bases). The CDR3 is 13 amino acids. Germline V CDR1 and CDR2: SGHAT, FQNNGV. V lost 6 bases, J lost 4 bases, and 10 bases lay in between. The CDR3 reads CASRGGQNQPQHF. DNA for the CDR3: TGTGCCAGCAGGGGGGGGCAGAATCAGCCCCAGCATTTT.

This clonotype has a count of ten or more. The chain recombines TRBV7-8 with TRBJ2-1; D remains unclear. CDR1 is SGHVS and CDR2 is FQNEAQ in the germline V gene. The CDR3 loop spans 13 amino acids. V was trimmed by 3 bases and J by 3 bases, leaving 6 bases between them. The CDR3 DNA reads TGTGCCAGCAGCTTCAGACACTACAATGAGCAGTTCTTC. Amino acid sequence: CASSFRHYNEQFF.

This clonotype was picked up a small number of times. The V and J genes are TRBV20-1 and TRBJ2-7; tentatively, D is TRBD1 or TRBD2 (6 bases each). This CDR3 region has 15 residues. V gave up 0 bases and J gave up 3 bases, with 15 bases separating them. CDR1 and CDR2 (germline): DFQATT, SNEGSKA (reference sequence). CDR3 in DNA: TGCAGTGCTAGAGACCCAGGGGCGGGGCTCTACGAGCAGTACTTC. It translates to CSARDPGAGLYEQYF.

This clonotype showed up many times. The chain has TRBV7-2 and TRBJ2-5, with 7 bases that match TRBD1. The CDR3 extends over 13 amino acids. Germline CDR1 reads SGHTA; CDR2 reads FQGNSA. With V trimmed by 4 bases and J by 7 bases, 6 bases remained unmatched. CDR3 DNA: TGTGCCAGCAGCTCAGACAGGGCGGGGACCCAGTACTTC. The encoded protein is CASSSDRAGTQYF.

The V and J genes are TRBV18 and TRBJ2-7; D is uncertain. V shed 3 bases and J shed 6 bases, with 9 bases lying between them. The germline V gene has CDR1 KGHSH and CDR2 LQKENI. The CDR3 runs 12 residues. CDR3 sequence (DNA): TGTGCCAGCTCACCCGGACCCTCCGAGCAGTACTTC. Amino acids: CASSPGPSEQYF.

This clonotype was counted between two and nine times. The chain recombines TRBV7-9 with TRBJ2-5, with D tentatively TRBD1 or TRBD2 (5 bases each). The germline gives CDR1 SEHNR, CDR2 FQNEAQ (reference sequence). CDR3 length: 15 residues. V dropped 5 bases and J dropped 3 bases, with 16 bases sitting between them. The CDR3 bases are TGTGCCAGCAGCCTCGTACTGAGGGGCAAAGAGACCCAGTACTTC. This codes for CASSLVLRGKETQYF.

This clonotype was counted between two and nine times. The chain recombines TRBV27 with TRBJ2-2; no reliable D call. Germline CDR1 is MNHEY and CDR2 is SMNVEV (reference sequence). Trimming cost V 6 bases and J 5 bases, with 10 bases left between them. The CDR3 has 13 residues. The CDR3 nucleotides read TGTGCCAGCAGCCCCATGGAAACCGGGGAGCTGTTTTTT. Protein: CASSPMETGELFF.

This clonotype occurred a few times. This rearrangement joins TRBV29-1 to TRBJ2-5; maybe TRBD2 (5 bases). The V end lost 6 bases, the J end lost 1 base, and 9 bases lay between the germline ends. The CDR3 sequence is 12 residues long. The germline gives CDR1 SQVTM, CDR2 ANQGSEA. The CDR3 here is CSVASSQETQYF. DNA of the CDR3: TGCAGCGTCGCTAGCAGCCAAGAGACCCAGTACTTC.

This clonotype has a count of ten or more. The rearrangement uses TRBV12-5 and TRBJ2-1, with D unresolved. The CDR3 is 13 amino acids. Germline CDR1 LGHNT, CDR2 FRNRAP. The ends were cut back, 1 base at V and 6 bases at J, with 7 bases in the middle. The DNA of the CDR3 is TGTGCTAGTGGTTTGGACCTCCCCAATGAGCAGTTCTTC. Translation: CASGLDLPNEQFF.

About this clonotype: Mismatch with germline at one junction end may stem from a read error. The chain couples TRBV5-1 to TRBJ2-7, with D maybe TRBD1 (6 bases). The CDR3 has 16 residues. Per germline, CDR1 SGHRS and CDR2 YFSETQ. The CDR3 nucleotides read TGCGCCAGCAGTTTGGTGATCGGACAGCCTAGCTACGAGCAGTACTTC. Protein: CASSLVIGQPSYEQYF. Full variable domain (remainder filled in from reference TRBV5-1 and TRBJ2-7): KAGVTQTPRYLIKTRGQQVTLSCSPISGHRSVSWYQQTPGQGLQFLFEYFSETQRNKGNFPGRFSGRQFSNSRSEMNVSTLELGDSALYLCASSLVIGQPSYEQYFGPGTRLTVT.

Many counts were recorded for this clonotype. The rearrangement links TRBV5-6 to TRBJ1-1; 7 bases are shared with TRBD1. Looked up from germline, CDR1 is SGHDT and CDR2 is YYEEEE. Trimming cost V 4 bases and J 6 bases; bases outside gene matches: 12. The CDR3 extends over 15 amino acids. Written as DNA, the CDR3 is TGTGCCAGCAGCCTGGAAACGACAGGGCTCCCTGAAGCTTTCTTT. Translated: CASSLETTGLPEAFF.

This clonotype was counted at least ten times. The chain recombines TRBV12-3 or TRBV12-4 with TRBJ2-1, with 9 bases fitting TRBD2. The CDR3 runs to 17 residues. Trimming at V came to 5 bases and at J to 7 bases, leaving 15 bases not matched to a gene. CDR3 sequence: CASSDIAGARGKNEQFF. The DNA of the CDR3 is TGTGCCAGCAGTGATATAGCGGGAGCCAGGGGGAAAAATGAGCAGTTCTTC.

This clonotype was seen ten or more times. Here the CDR3 reads CASSEGQGAHNEQFF. CDR3 bases: TGTGCCAGCAGTGAGGGACAGGGGGCACACAATGAGCAGTTCTTC. The chain employs TRBV12-3 or TRBV12-4 and TRBJ2-1, with TRBD1 identical over 12 bases. J gave up 5 bases and V 5 bases, and 4 bases lay outside the gene matches. This CDR3 comprises 15 residues.

The sample holds a few counts of this clonotype. The chain links TRBV25-1 to TRBJ2-3, with a weak D call TRBD1 (5 bases). Germline V gene sequence: CDR1 MGHDK, CDR2 SYGVNS. Deletions cut 0 bases from V and 6 bases from J, with 16 bases between. CDR3 length: 16 amino acids. In nucleotides, the CDR3 is TGTGCCAGCAGTGAATATAGGACACGCTTGGAGGATACGCAGTATTTT. The encoded protein is CASSEYRTRLEDTQYF.

This clonotype was found a few times. The genes are TRBV29-1 and TRBJ2-7; 8 positions agree with TRBD1. The CDR3 totals 13 residues. Germline CDR1 and CDR2: SQVTM and ANQGSEA. The V and J ends lost 8 bases and 1 base, in that order; junction bases with no gene match: 7. CDR3 protein: CSYTGQASYEQYF. The CDR3 bases are TGCAGCTATACGGGACAGGCTTCCTACGAGCAGTACTTC.

The table lists this clonotype with a few counts. The junction differs from germline at one of its ends, possibly a read error. The chain joins TRBV20-1 to TRBJ2-2; 10 bases agree with TRBD2. Germline values: CDR1 DFQATT, CDR2 SNEGSKA (reference sequence). The CDR3 length is 17 residues. Written as DNA, the CDR3 is TGCAGTGCATCGAGTTGGGCGGGACTAGCGAACAGCGGGGAGCTGTTTTTT. Its translation: CSASSWAGLANSGELFF.

This clonotype was seen more than once but under ten times. This sequence joins TRBV5-1 and TRBJ2-7; D uncertain. With 0 bases removed from V and 0 bases from J, the gap between germline ends came to 7 bases. The CDR3 sequence is 14 residues long. The V gene's germline CDR1 is SGHRS and CDR2 YFSETQ. The chain's CDR3 is CASSLETDSYEQYF. The CDR3 coding sequence is TGCGCCAGCAGCTTGGAGACGGACTCCTACGAGCAGTACTTC.

The genes are TRBV29-1 and TRBJ2-1; D is uncertain. The CDR3 has 10 amino acids. Germline V gives CDR1 SQVTM, CDR2 ANQGSEA. The V and J ends lost 6 bases and 10 bases respectively, with 10 bases between them. This chain's CDR3 is CSVGIDEQFF. DNA of the CDR3: TGCAGCGTGGGGATTGACGAGCAGTTCTTC.

In its sample, this clonotype was seen many times. This may be a read error, as it is one base from a much larger clone. The chain has TRBV7-8 and TRBJ2-3; D is undetermined. The CDR3 has 12 amino acids. Germline CDR1 reads SGHVS; CDR2 reads FQNEAQ. Trimming left V 5 bases short and J 0 bases short, with 3 bases between. The chain's CDR3 is CASSISTDTQYF. CDR3 bases: TGTGCCAGCAGCATTAGCACAGATACGCAGTATTTT.

This clonotype was detected only a few times. At one of its ends the junction is not consistent with the germline gene, which may arise from a read error. The genes are TRBV12-3 or TRBV12-4 and TRBJ2-1; D may be TRBD1 (5 bases). The length of the CDR3 is 18 residues. The CDR3 is CACSLLLGLGHSYNEQFF. The DNA of the CDR3 is TGTGCCTGCAGTTTGCTCCTCGGGCTGGGGCACTCCTACAATGAGCAGTTCTTC.